This TCR beta chain was identified during a study of blood T cell repertoires in COVID-19. Residents of about 25 US areas, aged roughly 18 to 95 years, made up the participants. Participant-reported clinical history was the basis for cohort assignment. Measured with immunoSEQ multiplex PCR; TCRdb has only the in-frame clones, and not every one. The sample contains roughly 160,000 clones, around 80% of which appear only once. Germline CDR1 LNHNV, CDR2 YYDKDF (reference sequence). With 3 bases clipped from V and 5 bases from J, the junction kept 4 bases outside the gene matches. The CDR3 covers 14 residues.

The V gene is TRBV15, the J gene TRBJ2-5; 9 nucleotides align to TRBD1. The sequence derives from a middle-aged man who had recovered from COVID-19. The sequenced sample consisted of PBMCs or T cells enriched from blood (not recorded which). The CDR3 nucleotides are TGTGCCACCAGCAGGGGGGGGACAGGGGAGACCCAGTACTTC. This codes for CATSRGGTGETQYF.